The source of this T cell receptor (beta chain) is a study of shared clonotypes between healthy human individuals (TCRdb year 2020). About the investigation overall: Two women and a few men aged 18 to 49 years were included in the cohort. For each donor, CD4 naive and CD4 memory were each given three plates, CD8 naive was given two plates, and CD8 memory was given one plate. To estimate repertoire size and how much clonotype sharing occurs between individuals, the study deeply sequenced the blood TCR repertoires of five healthy adults. Different laboratories and diverse techniques were used to prepare libraries and sequence TCR repertoires, to increase sequencing depth and limit assay-specific biases. Per donor, leukapheresis produced somewhere between about 0.94 and 9.5 billion PBMCs.

TCR CDR3 regions were amplified from genomic DNA by multiplex PCR using the deep immunoSEQ assay. Genomic DNA extracted from each cell subset was distributed evenly over all wells of several immunoSEQ 96-well plates, and each plate served as one replicate. For sorted subsets, about 0.2 ug genomic DNA, equal to about 30,000 T cell genomes, was loaded into each replicate PCR. The purified libraries were quantified using a Qubit 3.0 fluorometer, sized with a Bioanalyzer 2100, and then quantified again using the KAPA Library Quantification kit. Each immunoSEQ 96-well plate was sequenced on its own single-read 150-cycle Illumina NextSeq 550 flow cell. In the authors' own workflow: The immunoSEQ output contained only junctional sequences without quality scores, so filtering could not match that applied to full-length reads. To assign V/J genes and CDR3, sequences were annotated using PyIR, a Python wrapper for IgBLAST v1.9, with IMGT germline references. Any read was removed if the V/J assignment was weak (E-value above 1e-6), the CDR3 was missing, or the read contained stop codons, out-of-frame junctions, or ambiguous translated residues. V3J clonotypes were defined as sequences sharing the same inferred V gene, J gene, and CDR3 amino acid sequence. The percentage overlap between two repertoires was calculated by dividing the number of shared unique clonotypes by the size of the smaller repertoire. Repertoire richness was assessed with RTK rarefaction, the Chao1 estimator, and Recon v2.1 estimates of unobserved clonotypes. Generation probabilities for all TCRbeta clonotypes obtained by the gDNA method from a handful of donors were computed using OLGA. TCRdb obtained this table from immuneACCESS and retained in-frame rearrangements with V and J assigned. These tables miss some clones; where compared with another copy, unresolved V genes account for less than half of the shortfall, and the remainder is unexplained. Clone size and the V and J calls come from that table; the DNA yielded D and trimming. The sample table contains a few million clones; only one count was recorded for just under 95% of them. The ten largest clones take up around 1.8% of the sample.

CD8 naive samples were obtained by positive selection for CCR7 among CD45RO-negative cells, yielding a CD45RA+CCR7+ population from which TemRA cells were excluded. Donors were healthy HIV-negative adults with no recently reported acute infections or vaccinations. Only Caucasian adults living in Nashville, Tennessee, USA were represented among the donors. Blood was collected by leukapheresis, and PBMCs were isolated by Ficoll-Histopaque density gradient centrifugation and then cryopreserved in liquid nitrogen vapor phase. Purity and quantity of every magnetically sorted T cell population were checked by analytical flow cytometry. Each sorted fraction had its genomic DNA isolated and then quantified by UV absorbance on a Nanodrop 2000c. In the germline V gene (reference sequence), CDR1 corresponds to PRHDT and CDR2 to FYEKMQ. The CDR3 goes from the cysteine to the phenylalanine over 16 residues. Here the CDR3 DNA is all that survives: 48 bases in frame from base 1. The V and J ends are trimmed by 4 bases and 4 bases, leaving 17 bases between them.

General conclusions and limits of the study: The genetic and exposure-history diversity represented was limited by the small number of donors. Incomplete sequencing was indicated by rarefaction of sorted-subset datasets, despite the large sequencing depth. Around 5% of naive CD4, roughly 3.5% of naive CD8, approximately 2.2% of memory CD4, and 0.35% to 0.4% of memory CD8 clonotypes were shared across a few donors. Naive subsets generally had larger estimated clonotype richness than memory subsets did. Compared with non-shared clonotypes, clonotypes shared by all four sorted-subset donors had higher generation probabilities. Sampling was restricted to blood, and TCR repertoires in tissues likely differ from the TCR repertoires found in blood. Pairwise subsampling led to the expectation that sequencing depth would affect the degree of clonotype sharing among donors.

As regards this clone: This receptor's antigen is unknown. Base qualities were left out, and no much larger clone turns up one base away.

Sequenced material: naive CD8+ T cells from PBMCs. The sample's cell subset or site label, in plain terms: CD45RA+CCR7+. This receptor was identified in a young man in good health. Some clones in this sample may be carry-over from other donors' samples. The V and J segments used are TRBV13 and TRBJ2-1; the D segment could be TRBD2, given 5 matching bases. CDR3 reads: CASSSAPWGVYNEQFF. The nucleotide sequence reads TGTGCCAGCAGCTCCGCCCCTTGGGGAGTTTACAATGAGCAGTTCTTC.